This T cell receptor beta chain was documented in a study of Tregs in tolerant kidney transplant recipients (dated by TCRdb to the late 2010s). Looking at the study overall: The transplants used related donors along with nonmyeloablative bone marrow transplantation, and in the human trials mixed chimerism was transient. TCRbeta sequencing was used in the study to identify donor-specific regulatory T cells before combined kidney and bone marrow transplantation, and the identified cells were then tracked after transplant. Overall study outcomes, separate from this receptor: PCR primers changed over time for some patients, so nucleotide-level comparison across those patients' samples was not possible. Expanding Tregs with activated donor B cells appeared to identify the most biologically relevant and donor-specific TCRbeta repertoire. Biological reproducibility was not directly addressed, though technical replication error appeared minimal. In tolerant patients, the expansion of donor-specific Tregs was greater than global Treg expansion, suggesting that the expansion was antigen-driven rather than nonspecific. Because only a small number of patients were included, the study had limitations, and the results will need to be validated in larger populations as well as under other immunosuppression protocols.

For this clone: Its antigen has not been determined. The CDR3 extends 3 residues past the end of the read, so its final part is completed from the germline J gene.

According to the study, the label for this sample's time point signals: blood sample drawn before combined kidney and bone marrow transplant. Thawed PBMCs were FACS-sorted into unstimulated Tregs (CD4+CD25+CD127-), CD4+ non-Tregs (CD4+CD25-), CD4 cells and CD8 cells. Patients were several combined kidney and bone marrow transplant recipients from the ITN036ST trial, and only these trial subjects had samples available. Healthy control blood was processed by Ficoll density gradient to PBMCs and cryopreserved; patient PBMCs were collected before and after transplant. For TCRbeta CDR3 sequencing, genomic DNA from the sorted cells was extracted using the QIAGEN DNeasy Blood and Tissue Kit. High-throughput TCRbeta CDR3 sequencing, which included PCR amplification with bias correction and internal controls, was done commercially through immunoSEQ. From the authors' description of their analysis: Unique productive TCRbeta sequences were defined by CDR3 nucleotide sequence where primers matched, and otherwise by CDR3 amino acid sequence together with Vbeta and Jbeta genes. To correct for sorting error, sequences found in more than one sorted population at a frequency ratio of 2:1 or less were discarded, and the remaining shared sequences were assigned to the population with the higher frequency. A sequence counted as donor-reactive if, in CFSE-low cells, the sequence had a frequency of at least 0.01% and was expanded at least 5-fold compared with unstimulated cells. Repertoire divergence was quantified by Jensen-Shannon divergence calculated from the top 100 TCRbeta sequences ranked by frequency. For samples with multiple sequencing runs, sorting error was corrected in each run separately before the runs were combined. Imported from immuneACCESS, the table was reduced by TCRdb to in-frame sequences with V and J called. These copies leave out some clones; in studies compared against another copy, an unresolved V gene accounts for under half, and the cause of the remainder is not known. From that table come the V and J calls and clone size; the DNA was used to work out D and trimming. The table for this sample records approximately 35,000 clones. The biggest ten clones account for roughly 7.5% of the sample.

From its cysteine to its phenylalanine, the CDR3 spans 13 amino acids. The DNA covers only part of the CDR3, 30 bases in frame from base 1. Looking up the germline V gene (reference sequence) yields CDR1 DFQATT and CDR2 SNEGSKA. The specimen was CD8+ T cells from blood, collected before the transplant. The sequence came from a human donor who received a combined kidney and bone marrow transplant. The chain links TRBV20-1 with TRBJ2-7, and possibly TRBD1, on 6 matching bases. The CDR3 here reads CSLGDTDSYEQYF. The covered CDR3 bases are TGCAGCCTCGGGGACACCGACTCCTACGAG.